This is a list of T cell receptor beta chains from one sample in a study of identifying expanded T cells in peripheral blood. Clones were sequenced by immunoSEQ multiplex PCR, and TCRdb holds only the in-frame ones, with some missing. The sample contains tens of thousands of clones, around four fifths of which appear only once. Sequencing input: blood. These receptors came from a person aged 18 to 75 in good health. Both conserved end residues are part of each CDR3. Fields, in order: CDR3 length, J gene, V gene, CDR3 protein.

cdr3_length: 13; j_call: TRBJ1-4; v_call: TRBV10-2; cdr3_aa: CASLDRVGEKLFF
cdr3_length: 15; j_call: TRBJ1-3; v_call: TRBV18; cdr3_aa: CASSPNRGTGNTIYF
cdr3_length: 14; j_call: TRBJ2-1; v_call: TRBV5-4; cdr3_aa: CASSEKGPDNEQFF
cdr3_length: 19; j_call: TRBJ2-7; v_call: TRBV6-1; cdr3_aa: CASSEAWGGRTGSSYEQYF
cdr3_length: 13; j_call: TRBJ2-1; v_call: TRBV6-5; cdr3_aa: CASSDRMYNEQFF
cdr3_length: 17; j_call: TRBJ2-2; v_call: TRBV7-9; cdr3_aa: CASSPERRTANTGELFF
cdr3_length: 14; j_call: TRBJ2-7; v_call: TRBV7-5; cdr3_aa: CASSPWGGAYEQYF
cdr3_length: 13; j_call: TRBJ2-3; v_call: TRBV29-1; cdr3_aa: CSVRTGPTDTQYF
cdr3_length: 17; j_call: TRBJ2-1; v_call: TRBV5-1; cdr3_aa: CASSTGLQGGFYNEQFF
cdr3_length: 15; j_call: TRBJ1-1; v_call: TRBV27; cdr3_aa: CASSLRSEMNTEAFF
cdr3_length: 16; j_call: TRBJ1-1; v_call: TRBV7-9; cdr3_aa: CASSLAPQGRDTEAFF
cdr3_length: 15; j_call: TRBJ2-3; v_call: TRBV29-1; cdr3_aa: CSVGADPQSTDTQYF
cdr3_length: 17; j_call: TRBJ1-4; v_call: TRBV5-1; cdr3_aa: CASSAQGGQLTPEKLFF
cdr3_length: 11; j_call: TRBJ1-1; v_call: TRBV6-1; cdr3_aa: CATRQGGKAFF
cdr3_length: 14; j_call: TRBJ2-5; v_call: TRBV5-1; cdr3_aa: CASSRGTVKETQYF
cdr3_length: 18; j_call: TRBJ2-2; v_call: TRBV10-3; cdr3_aa: CAISESTPVADWRGELFF
cdr3_length: 17; j_call: TRBJ1-4; v_call: TRBV4-1; cdr3_aa: CASSQVGGTTYREKLFF